This is a list of T cell receptor beta chains from one sample in a study of spatial heterogeneity in lung cancer. A single record per CDR3 protein comes from TCRdb applying MiXCR to the 5' RACE reads. The sample includes several thousand distinct CDR3 sequences, 3% to 3.5% seen only once; the top ten take roughly 15%. Source: lung tumor tissue, taken at surgery. The receptor source for this set is a male donor with early-stage non-small cell lung cancer. Each CDR3 is given without its conserved first and last residue.

>TRBV27|14|TRBJ1-6
ASSSLSGRGIAPLH
>TRBV12-3/TRBV12-4|12|TRBJ1-2
ASSPQTVNYGYN
>TRBV7-9|10|TRBJ2-1
ASSPGVFEQF
>TRBV5-6|16|TRBJ2-2
ASSVWDRGRPNTGELF
>TRBV15|13|TRBJ1-6
ATSRESGTNSPLH
>TRBV6-2/TRBV6-3|11|TRBJ1-4
ASSIWDGEKLF
>TRBV18|13|TRBJ1-1
ASSPPDKRNTEAF
>TRBV7-8|13|TRBJ1-4
ASSQGTGVNEKLF
>TRBV7-2|13|TRBJ2-7
ASSLVLGTTYEQY
>TRBV11-2|11|TRBJ2-7
ASSLALAGEQY
>TRBV19|13|TRBJ1-2
ASSSPGRPIYGYT
>TRBV5-1|11|TRBJ2-2
ASSLGGTGELF
>TRBV25-1|13|TRBJ2-3
ASSDGTPGADTQY
>TRBV20-1|12|TRBJ1-4
SARDVLEAEKLF
>TRBV2|11|TRBJ1-1
ATREESYTEAF
>TRBV6-5|11|TRBJ2-3
ATGTSGTDTQY
>TRBV10-1|13|TRBJ2-1
ASSPTGAHGNEQF
>TRBV20-1|12|TRBJ2-2
SARGTGKVGELF
>TRBV27|15|TRBJ1-6
ASSLDLLSSYNSPLH
>TRBV6-4|12|TRBJ2-1
ASSERDSYNEQF
>TRBV20-1|11|TRBJ2-1
SARVRRGNEQF
>TRBV2|12|TRBJ1-5
ASTTVGLNQPQH
>TRBV5-6|11|TRBJ2-3
ASSLGGTDTQY
>TRBV18|13|TRBJ1-2
ASSPEQGPNYGYT
>TRBV10-3|11|TRBJ2-3
AITPGSTDTQY
>TRBV9|12|TRBJ2-4
ASSPELAKNIQY
>TRBV6-5|16|TRBJ2-7
ASSYSTRETRDAYEQY
>TRBV3-1|14|TRBJ1-3
ASSLGRGSTGNTIY
>TRBV4-1|12|TRBJ1-2
ASSLSGDKDGYT
>TRBV7-9|11|TRBJ2-2
ASRSTGTGELF
>TRBV7-9|13|TRBJ2-3
ASSFPWGGTDTQY
>TRBV19|13|TRBJ2-7
ASSIRLAGGDEQY
>TRBV7-9|15|TRBJ2-2
ASSLGSGEQTTGELF
>TRBV7-2|12|TRBJ2-7
ASSADRNSYEQY
>TRBV11-2|13|TRBJ2-1
ASSEWPKGRNEQF
>TRBV20-1|13|TRBJ1-1
SATGGQGVSTEAF
>TRBV3-1|11|TRBJ2-3
ASSQGGTDTQY
>TRBV11-3|12|TRBJ1-2
ASSFLQTTRGYT
>TRBV20-1|11|TRBJ1-1
SARGVGGPEAF
>TRBV5-6|12|TRBJ1-5
ASSSGPEGRPQH